This T cell receptor beta chain came from a study of early T cells in non-severe SARS-CoV-2 infection. The wider study: With bulk RNA from unsorted whole blood as input, sequencing yielded unpaired chains.

Per the germline V gene, CDR1 is DFQATT and CDR2 is SNEGSKA (reference sequence). J lost 2 bases, V lost 4 bases, and 12 bases had no gene match. The CDR3 is 16 residues long. MiXCR was run by TCRdb on the 5' RACE reads, yielding one entry per CDR3 protein. This sample has 20,000 to 25,000 distinct CDR3 sequences, with roughly 5.3% found just once. In its sample, this clonotype was seen many times. The TCR was taken from an adult who was a healthcare worker with PCR-confirmed SARS-CoV-2 infection or an uninfected control (not recorded which). V and J are TRBV20-1 and TRBJ2-3; 7 bases align to TRBD2. Sample: whole blood. CDR3 amino acids: CSAKTGGRTSTDTQYF. CDR3 nucleotide sequence: TGCAGTGCTAAGACGGGCGGGAGAACGTCCACAGATACGCAGTATTTT.